The rows below give T cell receptor beta chains drawn from one sample of a study of T cells in Graves' hyperthyroidism and ophthalmopathy. One entry per CDR3 protein results from TCRdb running MiXCR on the multiplex PCR reads. The profile shows roughly 180,000 distinct CDR3 sequences, over 15% of them singletons. Source material: blood. The source is a woman between 50 and 59 years old with Graves' hyperthyroidism. The CDR3 runs from the conserved cysteine through the conserved F or W. D genes are given only for firm matches. Some rows have no size entry. The others give once, few or many, or a class for an expanded clone.

cdr3_nt | cdr3_aa | d_call | clone_size | j_call | v_call
TGTGCCAGCAGTTGGGGAGGTAATGAGCAGTTCTTC | CASSWGGNEQFF | NA | NA | TRBJ2-1 | TRBV12-3/TRBV12-4
TGTGCCAGCAGTAGATGGGGACTTGGGGATACGCAGTATTTT | CASSRWGLGDTQYF | NA | many | TRBJ2-3 | TRBV27
TGCAGTGCACGAGGAGGCGAGACAGCTAACTATGGCTACACCTTC | CSARGGETANYGYTF | NA | few | TRBJ1-2 | TRBV20-1
TGTGCCAGCAGCCCCCCTTGGGGCGAGGTTACTGAAGCTTTCTTT | CASSPPWGEVTEAFF | NA | many | TRBJ1-1 | TRBV3-1
TGCGCCAGCAGCCAAGGACTGCCGGCGGCCGAAGCTTTCTTT | CASSQGLPAAEAFF | NA | few | TRBJ1-1 | TRBV4-3
TGCAGTGCTAGAGGGGCTAGCGGGGATCACGGGGAGCTGTTTTTT | CSARGASGDHGELFF | TRBD2 | many | TRBJ2-2 | TRBV20-1
TGTGCCAGCAGTTTAGGGACGCGGGTTGGGGACTATGGCTACACCTTC | CASSLGTRVGDYGYTF | NA | many | TRBJ1-2 | TRBV12-3/TRBV12-4
TGTGCCAGCAGTTACTCGTTGTCAGGGCAATTAAAAGCTTTCTTT | CASSYSLSGQLKAFF | NA | many | TRBJ1-1 | TRBV6-5
TGTGCCAGCAGGTCCCAGGGGGCGCATGAGCAGTTCTTC | CASRSQGAHEQFF | TRBD1 | many | TRBJ2-1 | TRBV6-1
TGTGCCAGCAGTTATAACAACTACGAGCAGTACTTC | CASSYNNYEQYF | NA | many | TRBJ2-7 | TRBV6-1
TGTGCCAGCAGCCACCGGGACAGGGGGCAACAAGAGACCCAGTACTTC | CASSHRDRGQQETQYF | TRBD1 | once | TRBJ2-5 | TRBV7-9
TGTGCCAGCAGCTTGGGGTACGACACTGAAGCTTTCTTT | CASSLGYDTEAFF | NA | few | TRBJ1-1 | TRBV5-8
TGTGCCAGCAGCCCTAGTCTCGGGACTAGCGCTCTCAATGAGCAGTTCTTC | CASSPSLGTSALNEQFF | TRBD2 | many | TRBJ2-1 | TRBV7-9
TGTGCCAGCAGCTTGACAGGGGGCGTACAAGAGACCCAGTACTTC | CASSLTGGVQETQYF | TRBD1 | many | TRBJ2-5 | TRBV7-3
TGTGCCAGCAGCCACACTATCTCTAGCGGGCCGAACACCGGGGAGCTGTTTTTT | CASSHTISSGPNTGELFF | TRBD2 | many | TRBJ2-2 | TRBV7-9
TGTGCCAGCAGTTATCTCTGGGACTTAACGAACACCGGGGAGCTGTTTTTT | CASSYLWDLTNTGELFF | NA | many | TRBJ2-2 | TRBV6-2/TRBV6-3
TGTGCCAGCAGAGATCCAGGGTCATGGAATGAAAAACTGTTTTTT | CASRDPGSWNEKLFF | NA | many | TRBJ1-4 | TRBV27
TGCAGCGCTGGGGGGGGACAAGGTTATGGCTACACCTTC | CSAGGGQGYGYTF | NA | many | TRBJ1-2 | TRBV29-1
TGTGCCAGCAGTCCGGCAACCAGCGCTGGGGCCAACGTCCTGACTTTC | CASSPATSAGANVLTF | NA | many | TRBJ2-6 | TRBV28
TGTGCCATCAGTGAGTCTAATTGGGACAATGAAAAACTGTTTTTT | CAISESNWDNEKLFF | NA | many | TRBJ1-4 | TRBV10-3
TGCAGCGTTAGGGACGGCACTAATGAAAAACTGTTTTTT | CSVRDGTNEKLFF | NA | many | TRBJ1-4 | TRBV29-1
TGTGCCAGCAGTGATGGGACAGAGCAGTTCTTC | CASSDGTEQFF | NA | many | TRBJ2-1 | TRBV2
TGCAGTGCTATCGGTACAGGACGGTTGGAGGGTGGCTACACCTTC | CSAIGTGRLEGGYTF | NA | many | TRBJ1-2 | TRBV20-1
TGTGCCAGCAGCCCACCCGGACTAGCGGGAGGCGCCTACGAGCAGTACTTC | CASSPPGLAGGAYEQYF | TRBD2 | many | TRBJ2-7 | TRBV7-2
TGCAGCGCCGGGACTAGCGTTTACGAGCAGTACTTC | CSAGTSVYEQYF | TRBD2 | NA | TRBJ2-7 | TRBV20-1
TGTGCCAGCTCTCGACAGGGTGAGAACGAGCAGTACTTC | CASSRQGENEQYF | TRBD1 | many | TRBJ2-7 | TRBV18
TGTGCCAGCATCGTGGGAGGGACTCCTAACAATGAGCAGTTCTTC | CASIVGGTPNNEQFF | TRBD2 | many | TRBJ2-1 | TRBV7-9
TGTGCCAGCAGTGACCCAGGCCTGAACTCCTACGAGCAGTACTTC | CASSDPGLNSYEQYF | NA | many | TRBJ2-7 | TRBV6-1
TGTGCCAGCAGTGAAGGGGGACTAGCGGGGGACTACGAGCAGTACTTC | CASSEGGLAGDYEQYF | TRBD2 | many | TRBJ2-7 | TRBV2
TGTGCCAGCAGTTTATACAGGGTCGGAGAGACCCAGTACTTC | CASSLYRVGETQYF | NA | many | TRBJ2-5 | TRBV6-2/TRBV6-3
TGCAGCGTTCACGGGGCTTTGGACACTGAAGCTTTCTTT | CSVHGALDTEAFF | NA | many | TRBJ1-1 | TRBV29-1
TGTGCCAGCAGCCCGCGACAGGGAGGGTACGAGCAGTACTTC | CASSPRQGGYEQYF | NA | many | TRBJ2-7 | TRBV5-6
TGTGCCAGCAGTTCAAAAGGACAGCGAAGGGGTAATGAAAAACTGTTTTTT | CASSSKGQRRGNEKLFF | NA | many | TRBJ1-4 | TRBV6-1
TGTGCCAGCAGCCCAGGACTAGCGGGGGATGAGCAGTTCTTC | CASSPGLAGDEQFF | TRBD2 | many | TRBJ2-1 | TRBV11-3
TGCAGCGCTCGCTCTTTACTCAACTCTGGAAACACCATATATTTT | CSARSLLNSGNTIYF | NA | many | TRBJ1-3 | TRBV29-1
TGCGCCAGCAGCTTGGAGGGGGTCTTTAATGAAAAACTGTTTTTT | CASSLEGVFNEKLFF | NA | few | TRBJ1-4 | TRBV5-1
TGTGCTAGTGGTTTGGACCTGGACAGGTTTTATGTTGAAGCTTTCTTT | CASGLDLDRFYVEAFF | TRBD1 | NA | TRBJ1-1 | TRBV12-5
TGTGCCAGCAGCGACTTATTTCAAACCGGGACGGGCAACTATGGCTACACCTTC | CASSDLFQTGTGNYGYTF | NA | NA | TRBJ1-2 | TRBV28
TGTGCCAGCAGCCCTCATCCAGGTTTCACTGAAGCTTTCTTT | CASSPHPGFTEAFF | NA | many | TRBJ1-1 | TRBV27
TGTGCCAGCAGTTTACGGGGACCTGGTCTCGGTACGCAGTATTTT | CASSLRGPGLGTQYF | NA | NA | TRBJ2-3 | TRBV27